The subject of this entry is one T cell receptor (beta chain). The method was immunoSEQ multiplex PCR; TCRdb's version includes in-frame clones alone and lacks a portion of them. Of under 150,000 clones in the sample, 75% to 90% were seen once. The data derive from a study of blood T cell repertoires in COVID-19. Study as a whole: Acute-phase and convalescent COVID-19 samples originated in the United States, Italy and Spain. T cells, B-cell-depleted T cells, or PBMCs supplied cDNA or gDNA.

Sequenced material: peripheral blood. This receptor was identified in a human donor in a cohort sampled during active COVID-19.

DNA for the CDR3: TGTGCCAGCAGCCCAGGGACAGGCAATCAGCCCCAGCATTTT. Amino acids: CASSPGTGNQPQHF. J is TRBJ1-5 and V is TRBV7-6; TRBD1 agrees at 7 bases. Germline CDR1 SGHVS, CDR2 FNYEAQ. V lost 5 bases, J lost 2 bases, and 3 bases stayed unmatched. The CDR3 is 14 amino acids. Looking up the rest from reference TRBV7-6 and TRBJ1-5 gives the full variable domain: GAGVSQSPRYKVTKRGQDVALRCDPISGHVSLYWYRQALGQGPEFLTYFNYEAQQDKSGLPNDRFSAERPEGSISTLTIQRTEQRDSAMYRCASSPGTGNQPQHFGDGTRLSIL.